This T cell receptor beta chain was obtained from a study of spatial heterogeneity in lung cancer. Across the whole study: Bulk RNA-seq from matched material yielded a T cell module score that correlated strongly with TCR transcript counts in tumor regions. Whole-study results and caveats: Within tumors, counts of expanded alpha and beta TCRs tracked tumor mutation counts. Tumor T cells had an estimated coverage that came to around 7% for alpha chains and less than 15% for beta chains.

Time point described: sample taken at primary tumor resection. The authors sequenced whole RNA from tumor, nontumor lung or frozen PBMC without sorting. TCRdb analysed the 5' RACE reads with MiXCR anew, one entry per CDR3 protein. Of several thousand distinct CDR3 sequences in the sample, 3% to 4% were seen once. There are many counts of this clonotype. Its antigen is unknown. CDR3 size: 13 residues. Germline V CDR1 and CDR2: KGHSH, LQKENI. V shed 1 base and J 10 bases; nucleotides not matched to a gene: 4. This TCR came from a male donor with early-stage non-small cell lung cancer. The genes are TRBV18 and TRBJ2-1, with 7 bases matching TRBD2. The input for sequencing was lung tumor tissue, taken at surgery. This chain's CDR3 is CASSPQKGLEQFF. Here the CDR3 DNA reads TGTGCCAGCTCACCACAAAAGGGACTAGAGCAGTTCTTC. The full variable domain, rest sourced from reference TRBV18 and TRBJ2-1, is NAGVMQNPRHLVRRRGQEARLRCSPMKGHSHVYWYRQLPEEGLKFMVYLQKENIIDESGMPKERFSAEFPKEGPSILRIQQVVRGDSAAYFCASSPQKGLEQFFGPGTRLTVL.